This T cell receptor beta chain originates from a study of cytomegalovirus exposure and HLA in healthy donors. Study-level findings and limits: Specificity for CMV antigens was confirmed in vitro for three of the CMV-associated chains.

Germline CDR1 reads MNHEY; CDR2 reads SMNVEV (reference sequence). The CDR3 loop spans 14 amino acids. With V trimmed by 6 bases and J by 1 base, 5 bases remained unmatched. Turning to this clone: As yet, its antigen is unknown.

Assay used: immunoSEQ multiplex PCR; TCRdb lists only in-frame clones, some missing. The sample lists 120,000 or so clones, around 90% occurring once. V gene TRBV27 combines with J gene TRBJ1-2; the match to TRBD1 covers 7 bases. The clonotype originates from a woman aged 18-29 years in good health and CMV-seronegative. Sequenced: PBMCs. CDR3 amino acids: CASRGTAFNYGYTF. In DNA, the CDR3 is TGTGCCAGCAGGGGGACAGCTTTTAACTATGGCTACACCTTC.